This entry lists 29 T cell receptor beta chains sequenced from one sample in a study of T-cell memory formation after mild COVID-19. TCRdb re-derived calls from the 5' RACE reads in MiXCR, one entry per CDR3 protein. The sample holds around 220,000 distinct CDR3 sequences, roughly 15% seen once. The specimen sequenced was PBMCs or a T cell subset sorted from them (not recorded which). Receptor source: a young man who had mild COVID-19 (a few samples of this study predate the infection). Cell type and time point are not known.

This chain uses TRBV12-3 or TRBV12-4 with TRBJ1-6; 9 nucleotides match TRBD1. The CDR3 totals 14 residues. V trimming: 7 bases; J trimming: 9 bases; junction bases outside the gene matches: 7. The CDR3 bases are TGTGCCAGCACTAGAACAGGGGGCGGTTCACCCCTCCACTTT. Translation gives CASTRTGGGSPLHF.

The sample holds a few counts of this clonotype. The rearrangement uses TRBV2 and TRBJ1-2; TRBD1 agrees at 8 bases. The CDR3 totals 14 residues. Germline V lookup: CDR1 SNHLY, CDR2 FYNNEI. Germline trimming cut 7 bases from V and 8 bases from J; bases unmatched to any gene: 12. In nucleotides, the CDR3 is TGTGCCAGCATGTACAGGGGGAATCTCGAAGGCTACACCTTC. It codes for CASMYRGNLEGYTF. The variable domain in full, with the rest retrieved from reference TRBV2 and TRBJ1-2, is EPEVTQTPSHQVTQMGQEVILRCVPISNHLYFYWYRQILGQKVEFLVSFYNNEISEKSEIFDDQFSVERPDGSNFTLKIRSTKLEDSAMYFCASMYRGNLEGYTFGSGTRLTVV.

The gene calls are TRBV7-2 and TRBJ1-2; unclear D gene. Trimming took off 0 bases at V and 7 bases at J, with 15 bases between the two ends. From germline, CDR1 is SGHTA and CDR2 FQGNSA. The CDR3 totals 15 residues. The CDR3 bases are TGTGCCAGCAGCTTAGCGAGGCTACCTGATGGTGGCTACACCTTC. Its protein product is CASSLARLPDGGYTF.

The chain has TRBV5-1 and TRBJ2-3; D perhaps matches TRBD2 (6 bases). The germline gives CDR1 SGHRS, CDR2 YFSETQ. V was shortened by 4 bases and J by 0 bases, with 15 bases between the two germline ends. This CDR3 has 16 amino acids. The CDR3 is CASSPEPGLSTDTQYF. The CDR3 nucleotides read TGCGCCAGCAGCCCAGAACCGGGACTTAGCACAGATACGCAGTATTTT.

This clonotype came up a few times. The rearrangement joins TRBV12-3 or TRBV12-4 to TRBJ1-3; 7 positions agree with TRBD1. The V and J ends lost 8 bases and 4 bases, in that order; junction bases with no gene match: 5. This CDR3 is built from 13 residues. For the CDR3, the DNA is TGTGCCAGCGGCTTGACAGGGGGAAACACCATATATTTT. It codes for CASGLTGGNTIYF.

The rearrangement uses TRBV7-2 and TRBJ2-3; the D gene could be TRBD1 or TRBD2 (6 bases each). CDR3 size: 14 residues. Looked up from germline, CDR1 is SGHTA and CDR2 is FQGNSA. V lost 4 bases and J lost 4, with 12 bases in between. This CDR3 is CASSSAGGPDTQYF. The CDR3 DNA follows: TGTGCCAGCAGCTCGGCCGGGGGCCCAGATACGCAGTATTTT.

A note on this clonotype: A junction end diverges from the germline sequence, so it may reflect a read error. The CDR3 reads CDSSQKLGTATDYNSPLHF. The CDR3 coding sequence is TGTGACAGCAGCCAAAAGTTGGGGACAGCCACCGACTATAATTCACCCCTCCACTTT. The chain combines TRBV14 with TRBJ1-6, with 7 positions matching TRBD1. CDR1 and CDR2 (germline): SGHDN, FVKESK. This CDR3 spans 19 amino acids.

The sample holds a few counts of this clonotype. The CDR3 region has the DNA TGCGCCAGCAGCCTAATGGGAATGCTTGGGAACACTGAAGCTTTCTTT. The encoded protein is CASSLMGMLGNTEAFF. The gene calls are TRBV5-1 and TRBJ1-1; D remains ambiguous. Trimming pared 4 bases from V and 1 base from J, leaving 17 bases between. This CDR3 spans 16 amino acids. Per the germline V gene, CDR1 is SGHRS and CDR2 is YFSETQ.

This clonotype was counted only a few times. J is TRBJ1-2 and V is TRBV5-1; D unresolved. Germline loops: CDR1 SGHRS, CDR2 YFSETQ. This CDR3 region has 13 residues. Trimming left V 3 bases short and J 8 bases short, with 14 bases between. The CDR3 sequence: CASSSDALWGYTF. CDR3 nucleotides: TGCGCCAGCAGCTCGGATGCGCTCTGGGGCTACACCTTC.

This clonotype occurred a few times. The rearrangement uses TRBV4-3 and TRBJ2-3; 9 bases are shared with TRBD1. The ends lost 3 bases at V and 6 bases at J; junction bases unmatched: 10. Germline loops: CDR1 LGHNA, CDR2 YSLEER. CDR3 length: 16 residues. Written as DNA, the CDR3 is TGCGCCAGCAGCCACGCAATCGGACAGGGGTTGGATACGCAGTATTTT. Protein: CASSHAIGQGLDTQYF.

In this sample, this clonotype turned up a few times. The chain combines TRBV4-3 with TRBJ2-3, with D possibly called TRBD1 or TRBD2 (5 bases each). Between the trimmed V and J ends, which lost 0 bases and 4 bases, there was a span of 14 bases. The CDR3 has 16 residues. Germline V gene lookup returns CDR1 LGHNA and CDR2 YSLEER. The DNA for the CDR3 is TGCGCCAGCAGCCAAGAGGGGACCCCGAGCGCAGATACGCAGTATTTT. Translation gives CASSQEGTPSADTQYF.

The sample holds one count of this clonotype. The chain has TRBV4-2 and TRBJ2-7; weak D call: TRBD1 (5 bases). Germline V gives CDR1 LGHNA, CDR2 YNFKEQ. The CDR3 runs 13 residues. V was cut by 0 bases and J by 7 bases, with 10 bases left in between. In DNA, the CDR3 is TGTGCCAGCAGCCAAGAGTGGGGCTGGGAGCAGTACGTC. Its protein product is CASSQEWGWEQYV.

This clonotype has more than one count but fewer than ten. The chain links TRBV5-1 to TRBJ2-5; possible D gene TRBD2, 5 bases. Germline V lookup: CDR1 SGHRS, CDR2 YFSETQ. V lost 4 bases to trimming and J lost 3 bases, with 13 bases between them. The CDR3 sequence is 14 residues long. CDR3: CASSPEVSKETQYF. The CDR3 coding sequence is TGCGCCAGCAGCCCGGAGGTCTCGAAAGAGACCCAGTACTTC.

This clonotype was detected only a few times. The V call is TRBV5-1, the J call TRBJ2-5, with 11 bases lining up with TRBD1. CDR1 and CDR2 from the germline V gene are SGHRS and YFSETQ. V shed 3 bases and J 2 bases; nucleotides not matched to a gene: 3. The CDR3 is made up of 15 amino acids. The CDR3 DNA is TGCGCCAGCAGCTCAGGACAGGGGGCACAAGAGACCCAGTACTTC. Translating it yields CASSSGQGAQETQYF.

The CDR3 bases are TGTGCCATCAGGGACAGGGGCTCAGATACGCAGTATTTT. This sequence encodes CAIRDRGSDTQYF. The chain employs TRBV10-3 and TRBJ2-3, with TRBD1 matching 9 bases. This CDR3 is built from 13 residues. Per the germline V gene, CDR1 is ENHRY and CDR2 is SYGVKD. V lost 6 bases, J lost 4 bases, and 2 bases stayed unmatched.

This clonotype was found many times. This sequence joins TRBV5-1 and TRBJ2-2; perhaps D is TRBD1 or TRBD2 (5 bases each). The CDR3 spans 15 residues. V dropped 0 bases and J dropped 6 bases, with 12 bases sitting between them. Germline CDR1 reads SGHRS; CDR2 reads YFSETQ. CDR3: CASSLAGPKSGELFF. The DNA for the CDR3 is TGCGCCAGCAGCTTGGCGGGACCCAAATCCGGGGAGCTGTTTTTT.

The genes are TRBV7-3 and TRBJ2-3; D is unclear. Trimming removed 4 bases from V and 2 bases from J, with 13 bases in between. Germline V gene data show CDR1 as SGHTA and CDR2 as FQGTGA. The CDR3 totals 15 residues. The CDR3, as DNA: TGTGCCAGCAGCTCGGGCCGGGCTCTCACAGATACGCAGTATTTT. Translated: CASSSGRALTDTQYF.

The chain employs TRBV4-3 and TRBJ2-7, with a weak D call TRBD1 (8 bases). V lost 3 bases to trimming and J lost 2 bases, with 23 bases between them. The CDR3 loop spans 18 amino acids. Germline loops: CDR1 LGHNA, CDR2 YSLEER. The CDR3 here is CASSHQGAGGGRPYEQYF. The CDR3 DNA reads TGCGCCAGCAGCCACCAGGGGGCCGGCGGGGGTCGCCCCTACGAGCAGTACTTC.

The sample holds a few counts of this clonotype. This chain uses TRBV29-1 with TRBJ2-5; weak D call: TRBD2 (6 bases). CDR3 length: 13 amino acids. The germline V gene has CDR1 SQVTM and CDR2 ANQGSEA. Deletions cut 4 bases from V and 4 bases from J, with 13 bases between. CDR3 DNA: TGCAGCGTTGTTCGACTAGGAGGAGAGACCCAGTACTTC. Its translation is CSVVRLGGETQYF. The complete variable domain, with remaining parts taken from reference TRBV29-1 and TRBJ2-5, reads SAVISQKPSRDICQRGTSLTIQCQVDSQVTMMFWYRQQPGQSLTLIATANQGSEATYESGFVIDKFPISRPNLTFSTLTVSNMSPEDSSIYLCSVVRLGGETQYFGPGTRLLVL.

This chain joins TRBV6-6 and TRBJ2-5, with 8 bases that match TRBD2. This CDR3 is 14 amino acids long. CDR1 is MNHNY, CDR2 SVGAGI, per germline (reference sequence). After removal of 6 bases from V and 5 bases from J, the junction contained 8 bases not matched to a gene. CDR3 sequence reads: CASRGLEGRETQYF. The CDR3 nucleotides read TGTGCCAGCAGGGGACTAGAGGGGCGGGAGACCCAGTACTTC.

This chain connects TRBV20-1 to TRBJ2-3; 8 bases agree with TRBD2. Unmatched junction bases numbered 19, after V lost 6 bases and J lost 11 bases. CDR1 is DFQATT and CDR2 is SNEGSKA in the germline V gene (reference sequence). The CDR3 extends over 15 amino acids. CDR3 amino acids: CSAHHPGLGPSMQYF. CDR3 in DNA: TGCAGTGCACACCACCCGGGACTAGGTCCTAGTATGCAGTATTTT.

This clonotype showed up just a few times. The chain carries TRBV5-1 and TRBJ2-3; a weak D match, TRBD1 (6 bases). Per the germline V gene, CDR1 is SGHRS and CDR2 is YFSETQ. V shed 3 bases and J shed 6 bases, with 20 bases lying between them. The length of the CDR3 is 16 residues. Here the CDR3 reads CASSSRLVGGIDTQYF. CDR3 DNA sequence: TGCGCCAGCAGCTCCCGGCTAGTTGGGGGCATTGATACGCAGTATTTT.

This clonotype was found a few times. CDR3 sequence (DNA): TGCGCCAGCAGCTTGTTAACGCCCCGGGCCGGGGAGCTGTTTTTT. Its translation: CASSLLTPRAGELFF. The gene calls are TRBV5-1 and TRBJ2-2; D gene ambiguous. Germline lookup yields CDR1 SGHRS and CDR2 YFSETQ. Trimming cost V 1 base and J 6 bases, with 13 bases left between them. The CDR3 totals 15 residues.

The sample holds a few counts of this clonotype. The chain employs TRBV27 and TRBJ1-1, with D maybe TRBD1 (6 bases). V was cut by 3 bases and J by 1 base, with 18 bases left in between. The CDR3 has 17 amino acids. Germline V gene lookup returns CDR1 MNHEY and CDR2 SMNVEV (reference sequence). CDR3 sequence (DNA): TGTGCCAGCAGTTTTTTCCCCCACAGGGCGGGGAACACTGAAGCTTTCTTT. This codes for CASSFFPHRAGNTEAFF.

This clonotype showed up many times. The V gene is TRBV29-1, the J gene TRBJ2-5; TRBD1 aligns across 8 bases. Trimming at V came to 7 bases and at J to 5 bases, leaving 9 bases not matched to a gene. The CDR3 loop spans 13 amino acids. CDR1 is SQVTM and CDR2 is ANQGSEA in the germline V gene. CDR3 region: CSGGLQGDETQYF. The CDR3 DNA follows: TGCAGCGGCGGGTTACAGGGGGACGAGACCCAGTACTTC.

A few counts support this clonotype. This chain links TRBV2 with TRBJ1-5, with D perhaps TRBD1 (6 bases). The CDR3 totals 14 residues. The germline V and J ends were trimmed by 6 bases and 0 bases, with 9 bases remaining between them. From germline, CDR1 is SNHLY and CDR2 FYNNEI. The CDR3 here is CASSRDTSNQPQHF. CDR3 nucleotide sequence: TGTGCCAGCAGCCGGGACACTAGCAATCAGCCCCAGCATTTT.

The rearrangement joins TRBV11-2 to TRBJ2-3; 7 nucleotides agree with TRBD2. V shed 4 bases, J shed 3 bases, and the junction held 7 bases outside the gene matches. This CDR3 is 15 amino acids long. Germline V gene data show CDR1 as SGHAT and CDR2 as FQNNGV. The CDR3: CASSSLGGGTDTQYF. CDR3 sequence (DNA): TGTGCCAGCAGCTCCCTTGGGGGGGGAACAGATACGCAGTATTTT.

This clonotype occurred many times. This chain uses TRBV5-1 with TRBJ2-1; no definite D call. The CDR3 extends over 13 amino acids. Trimming left V 6 bases short and J 6 bases short, with 13 bases between. CDR1 and CDR2 (germline): SGHRS, YFSETQ. CDR3: CASTMGWGNEQFF. Here the CDR3 DNA reads TGCGCCAGCACCATGGGATGGGGCAATGAGCAGTTCTTC.

A few counts support this clonotype. V usage is TRBV7-2 and J usage is TRBJ1-3, with D unresolved. The V end was cut by 6 bases, the J end by 0 bases, with 12 bases between. The CDR3 extends over 15 amino acids. The germline V gene encodes CDR1 SGHTA and CDR2 FQGNSA. CDR3 in DNA: TGTGCCAGCAGTCCACTCGGCGTCTCTGGAAACACCATATATTTT. Translation: CASSPLGVSGNTIYF.